This entry lists 17 T cell receptor beta chains sequenced from one sample in a study of cytomegalovirus exposure and HLA in healthy donors. Clones were sequenced by immunoSEQ multiplex PCR, and TCRdb holds only the in-frame ones, with some missing. The sample holds fewer than 300,000 clones; approximately 87% are singletons and the top ten take over 0.85%. The specimen sequenced was PBMCs. Receptor source: a woman aged 18 to 35 in good health and CMV-seronegative.

This clone was seen once. The V gene is TRBV27, the J gene TRBJ1-1, with TRBD1 as a possible D gene (5 bases). The V and J ends lost 4 bases and 3 bases respectively, with 9 bases between them. CDR1 is MNHEY and CDR2 is SMNVEV in the germline V gene (reference sequence). This CDR3 has 13 amino acids. CDR3 protein: CASSWGRYTEAFF. The CDR3 DNA sequence: TGTGCCAGCAGTTGGGGCAGATACACTGAAGCTTTCTTT.

The chain has TRBV28 and TRBJ2-7; 8 bases align to TRBD1. This CDR3 comprises 15 residues. V was clipped by 6 bases and J by 0 bases; unmatched bases: 7. CDR1 MDHEN and CDR2 SYDVKM come from the germline V gene. CDR3 DNA: TGTGCCAGCAGGAAGGACAGGGCCAGCTCCTACGAGCAGTACTTC. Translation gives CASRKDRASSYEQYF.

This sequence joins TRBV28 and TRBJ2-7, with D maybe TRBD2 (7 bases). CDR1 MDHEN and CDR2 SYDVKM come from the germline V gene. This CDR3 is 15 amino acids long. With 5 bases removed from V and 6 bases from J, the gap between germline ends came to 20 bases. For the CDR3, the DNA is TGTGCCAGCAGTCCCCCGGGTGGGGGAGGGGGCGAGCAGTACTTC. It translates to CASSPPGGGGGEQYF.

The chain uses TRBV2 and TRBJ2-3, with 12 bases matching TRBD2. Per germline, CDR1 SNHLY and CDR2 FYNNEI. CDR3 length: 18 amino acids. The V gene end was trimmed by 6 bases and the J gene end by 7 bases; junction bases not matched to a gene: 17. The CDR3 coding sequence is TGTGCCAGCAGGGGACTAGCGGGCCAACTTGGGGGCCGAAATACGCAGTATTTT. Its protein is CASRGLAGQLGGRNTQYF.

The gene calls are TRBV14 and TRBJ2-5; 7 bases map to TRBD2. The germline V gene has CDR1 SGHDN and CDR2 FVKESK. V shed 4 bases and J 5 bases; nucleotides not matched to a gene: 10. This CDR3 region has 15 residues. CDR3 amino acids: CASSLLAGEGETQYF. CDR3 nucleotides: TGTGCCAGCAGCCTCCTTGCGGGAGAGGGTGAGACCCAGTACTTC.

The chain employs TRBV10-2 and TRBJ1-5; possibly TRBD1 for D (6 bases). The germline CDR1 and CDR2 sequences are WSHSY and SAAADI. With 6 bases removed from V and 0 bases from J, the gap between germline ends came to 12 bases. The CDR3 covers 15 residues. The DNA for the CDR3 is TGCGCCAGCAGGGAGGACAGAGTTAGCAATCAGCCCCAGCATTTT. Translating it yields CASREDRVSNQPQHF.

The CDR3 DNA follows: TGTGCCATCAGTGAGTCAGAGGGATTCTATGGCTACACCTTC. The encoded protein is CAISESEGFYGYTF. J is TRBJ1-2 and V is TRBV10-3; D unresolved. Germline V CDR1 and CDR2: ENHRY, SYGVKD. V was trimmed by 0 bases and J by 4 bases, leaving 9 bases between them. This CDR3 is built from 14 residues.

This clone was seen a handful of times. This rearrangement joins TRBV7-9 to TRBJ1-2; unclear D gene. The CDR3 has 16 amino acids. Trimming shortened V by 7 bases and J by 1 base, and 19 bases separated the two germline ends. CDR1 and CDR2 (germline): SEHNR, FQNEAQ (reference sequence). This chain's CDR3 is CASTKKRVGSNYGYTF. The CDR3 nucleotides are TGTGCCAGCACCAAAAAACGTGTGGGCAGTAACTATGGCTACACCTTC.

The chain joins TRBV10-1 to TRBJ2-2; TRBD1 might be the D (6 bases). V lost 5 bases and J lost 2, with 15 bases in between. Per germline, CDR1 WNHNN and CDR2 SYGVQD (reference sequence). The CDR3 consists of 16 residues. The CDR3 loop is CASSPQGRGNTGELFF. CDR3 nucleotide sequence: TGCGCCAGCAGTCCTCAGGGGCGAGGTAACACCGGGGAGCTGTTTTTT.

The chain has TRBV11-2 and TRBJ2-1; D is perhaps TRBD2 (5 bases). The CDR3 sequence is 17 residues long. Looked up from germline, CDR1 is SGHAT and CDR2 is FQNNGV. Trimming pared 3 bases from V and 3 bases from J, leaving 18 bases between. CDR3 loop: CASSFPFRTAGYNEQFF. The CDR3 DNA reads TGTGCCAGCAGCTTCCCTTTCCGGACTGCTGGCTACAATGAGCAGTTCTTC.

The chain uses TRBV14 and TRBJ2-7; perhaps TRBD2 as D (5 bases). This CDR3 spans 15 amino acids. V lost 4 bases, J lost 0 bases, and 13 bases lay in between. Germline loops: CDR1 SGHDN, CDR2 FVKESK. The CDR3 bases are TGTGCCAGCAGCCGTGACGGGAAGCACTCCTACGAGCAGTACTTC. Its protein is CASSRDGKHSYEQYF. The whole variable domain, remainder taken from reference TRBV14 and TRBJ2-7, is EAGVTQFPSHSVIEKGQTVTLRCDPISGHDNLYWYRRVMGKEIKFLLHFVKESKQDESGMPNNRFLAERTGGTYSTLKVQPAELEDSGVYFCASSRDGKHSYEQYFGPGTRLTVT.

This clone was observed a few times. The rearrangement uses TRBV9 and TRBJ1-2; a possible D gene is TRBD1 (6 bases). CDR1 and CDR2 from the germline V gene are SGDLS and YYNGEE. V lost 4 bases, J lost 6 bases, and 19 bases lay in between. CDR3 length equals 15 residues. CDR3 sequence: CASSRQATPPDGYTF. CDR3 DNA sequence: TGTGCCAGCAGCCGACAGGCCACTCCGCCGGATGGCTACACCTTC.

J is TRBJ1-2 and V is TRBV28, with 8 nucleotides matching TRBD1. The CDR3 is 14 amino acids. The V segment lost 5 bases and the J segment 2 bases; nucleotides outside the gene matches: 4. Germline V CDR1 and CDR2: MDHEN, SYDVKM. CDR3 protein: CASSRRGRNYGYTF. The CDR3 nucleotides read TGTGCCAGCAGTCGCAGGGGGCGAAACTATGGCTACACCTTC.

The genes are TRBV7-2 and TRBJ2-5, with 12 positions matching TRBD2. The trim removed 11 bases at V and 0 bases at J, leaving 13 bases unmatched. In germline, CDR1 is SGHTA, CDR2 FQGNSA. The CDR3 spans 17 residues. CDR3 residues: CASASGTSGRYQETQYF. For the CDR3, the DNA is TGTGCCTCAGCATCCGGGACTAGCGGGCGGTACCAAGAGACCCAGTACTTC.

J is TRBJ1-2 and V is TRBV4-2; D unresolved. There are 15 residues in the CDR3. Germline CDR1 reads LGHNA; CDR2 reads YNFKEQ. V was shortened by 4 bases and J by 3 bases, with 15 bases between the two germline ends. The CDR3 spells CASSRAEVRDYGYTF. CDR3 in DNA: TGTGCCAGCAGCCGAGCGGAGGTGAGGGACTATGGCTACACCTTC.

The chain has TRBV4-3 and TRBJ2-1, with D unresolved. CDR3 length: 15 residues. V was cut by 2 bases and J by 0 bases, with 8 bases left in between. The germline CDR1 and CDR2 sequences are LGHNA and YSLEER. CDR3 residues: CASSQTGYSYNEQFF. The CDR3 DNA reads as TGCGCCAGCAGCCAAACCGGGTACTCCTACAATGAGCAGTTCTTC.

This clone was seen once. The chain links TRBV28 to TRBJ2-7, with a weak D call TRBD2 (6 bases). This CDR3 is 13 amino acids long. Germline lookup yields CDR1 MDHEN and CDR2 SYDVKM. V gave up 8 bases and J gave up 7 bases, with 18 bases separating them. In DNA form, the CDR3 reads TGTGCCAGCCACGGGGAGGCCCCAGGTGAGCAGTACTTC. Translating gives CASHGEAPGEQYF. Full variable domain (remainder filled in from reference TRBV28 and TRBJ2-7): DVKVTQSSRYLVKRTGEKVFLECVQDMDHENMFWYRQDPGLGLRLIYFSYDVKMKEKGDIPEGYSVSREKKERFSLILESASTNQTSMYLCASHGEAPGEQYFGPGTRLTVT.